This TCR beta chain was found in a study of T cell responses to AZD1222 COVID-19 vaccine. Whole-study findings and limits: Donor demographics were predominantly white British with a female majority; clonal diversity may be underestimated. Among AZD1222 vaccinees, only five or six were seropositive at baseline. Unmutated variant regions are reportedly targeted by nearly half of spike-specific TCRs. There were vaccine-associated CD4 TCRs across spike, dominant at 160-218 and 743-854.

The method was immunoSEQ multiplex PCR; TCRdb's version includes in-frame clones alone and lacks a portion of them. This table has around 140,000 clones, 89% appearing once. Note on this clone: Its antigen is undetermined.

CDR3 length equals 16 residues. Per the germline V gene, CDR1 is SGHAT and CDR2 is FQNNGV. V was pared by 5 bases and J by 7 bases, with 16 bases of the junction left unmatched. The rearrangement uses TRBV11-2 and TRBJ2-7, with 8 bases matching TRBD1. The origin of this receptor is an adult in good health. Sequencing used peripheral blood, obtained on day 0 of AZD1222 vaccination. The CDR3 loop reads CASSPFWGRGRGEQYF. The CDR3 region has the DNA TGTGCCAGCAGCCCCTTTTGGGGCAGGGGGCGTGGAGAGCAGTACTTC.